The 5 T cell receptor beta chains presented below share a single source sample, sequenced in a study of PD-1 blockade in classical Hodgkin lymphoma. Libraries were prepared by immunoSEQ multiplex PCR; TCRdb keeps only in-frame clonotypes and omits some of them. The sample gives 20,000 to 25,000 clones, 70% to 80% of which show up once; approximately 40% is in the top ten. With no exception, relapse followed autologous stem cell transplantation in all patients, and brentuximab vedotin exposure varied. The sequencing used peripheral blood mononuclear cells (PBMCs), collected before the second cycle of nivolumab. The receptors were gathered from a human donor with classical Hodgkin lymphoma.

CDR3 nucleotide sequence: TGTGCCTGGAGTGTGTCGGTCGGTTACTCCTACGAGCAGTACTTC. Translation gives CAWSVSVGYSYEQYF. The gene calls are TRBV30 and TRBJ2-7, with D unresolved. Per the germline V gene, CDR1 is GTSNPN and CDR2 is SVGIG (reference sequence). There are 15 residues in the CDR3. The V and J ends lost 0 bases and 0 bases respectively, with 12 bases between them.

This sequence joins TRBV19 and TRBJ1-4; possibly TRBD1 for D (6 bases). CDR1 is LNHDA, CDR2 SQIVND, per germline (reference sequence). The length of the CDR3 is 14 residues. Trimming took off 3 bases at V and 11 bases at J, with 16 bases between the two ends. The CDR3 coding sequence is TGTGCCAGTAGTATTGAGGGGGAAGTAAAGAAACTGTTTTTT. Its translation is CASSIEGEVKKLFF.

This chain connects TRBV9 to TRBJ2-7, with a weak D call TRBD2 (5 bases). The CDR3 sequence is 13 residues long. V lost 2 bases, J lost 3 bases, and 9 bases lay in between. The germline CDR1 and CDR2 sequences are SGDLS and YYNGEE. The CDR3 DNA reads as TGTGCCAGCAGCGTTGTGGCGGGCTACGAGCAGTACTTC. Translated, it gives CASSVVAGYEQYF. The complete variable domain, with remaining parts taken from reference TRBV9 and TRBJ2-7, reads DSGVTQTPKHLITATGQRVTLRCSPRSGDLSVYWYQQSLDQGLQFLIQYYNGEERAKGNILERFSAQQFPDLHSELNLSSLELGDSALYFCASSVVAGYEQYFGPGTRLTVT.

This CDR3 reads CASSPLLIDRGGTEAFF. Written as DNA, the CDR3 is TGTGCCAGCAGTCCTCTCTTGATAGACAGGGGAGGAACTGAAGCTTTCTTT. The J gene is TRBJ1-1, the V gene TRBV27, with 8 bases lining up with TRBD1. Germline CDR1 is MNHEY and CDR2 is SMNVEV (reference sequence). V was clipped by 5 bases and J by 5 bases; unmatched bases: 16. This CDR3 comprises 17 residues.

The chain has TRBV2 and TRBJ1-5, with TRBD1 as a possible D gene (5 bases). The CDR3 has 14 residues. Trimming removed 4 bases from V and 5 bases from J, with 12 bases in between. Germline CDR1 reads SNHLY; CDR2 reads FYNNEI. The CDR3 reads CASSVGSRDQPQHF. The CDR3 coding sequence is TGTGCCAGCAGTGTTGGGAGCAGGGATCAGCCCCAGCATTTT.